This is a list of T cell receptor beta chains from one sample in a study of T cells in localized non-small cell lung cancer. Some clones are missing from TCRdb's copy, which holds only in-frame ones; the method was immunoSEQ multiplex PCR. The profile covers around 30,000 clones, with roughly 94% appearing a single time and less than 0.8% taken by the ten largest. The source was peripheral blood, collected before any cancer treatment. Receptors originate from a woman between 35 and 70 years old with stage I lung adenocarcinoma. CDR3s include the opening cysteine and the closing phenylalanine or tryptophan. A D gene is named only where the DNA matches it firmly. Some rows have no size entry. The others give once, few or many, or a class for an expanded clone.

>.|TRBV7-9|.|TRBJ1-5
TGTGCCAGCAGCTCGACAGGTGGTAATCAGCCCCAGCATTTT
CASSSTGGNQPQHF
>.|TRBV19|.|TRBJ2-1
TGTGCCAGTATTTTGGGGGGCTCAAAAAATGAGCAGTTCTTC
CASILGGSKNEQFF
>TRBD2|TRBV27|.|TRBJ2-7
TGTGCCAGCAGTCCCGGGAGGGGTTACGAGCAGTACTTC
CASSPGRGYEQYF
>TRBD1|TRBV14|.|TRBJ2-3
TGTGCCAGCTCTGACAGGGGTCCAGGAGATACGCAGTATTTT
CASSDRGPGDTQYF
>.|TRBV5-5|.|TRBJ2-5
TGTGCCAGCAGCACCCTGAGGGGTCGAGAGACCCAGTACTTC
CASSTLRGRETQYF
>.|TRBV7-2|.|TRBJ2-2
TGTGCCAGCAGGGACAGACTAAACACCGGGGAGCTGTTTTTT
CASRDRLNTGELFF
>TRBD2|TRBV5-4|.|TRBJ2-3
TGTGCCAGCAGCCTGACTAGCGGGGGCCACCGCACAGATACGCAGTATTTT
CASSLTSGGHRTDTQYF
>.|TRBV2|.|TRBJ2-2
TGTGCCAGCAGCTTAAGGATCGCGAACACCGGGGAGCTGTTTTTT
CASSLRIANTGELFF
>TRBD1|TRBV10-3|.|TRBJ1-4
TGTGCCATCAGTGAAGGACAGGGGAATGAAAAACTGTTTTTT
CAISEGQGNEKLFF
>TRBD2|TRBV2|.|TRBJ2-1
TGTGCCAGCAGTGATTCGGGGACTAGCGGGGTCTATGAGCAGTTCTTC
CASSDSGTSGVYEQFF
>.|TRBV2|.|TRBJ1-5
TGTGCCAGCAGCGTCGGGGGGAGTAGCAATCAGCCCCAGCATTTT
CASSVGGSSNQPQHF
>TRBD2|TRBV18|.|TRBJ2-3
TGTGCCAGCTCACCCCCGGGACTAGCGGTCACAGATACGCAGTATTTT
CASSPPGLAVTDTQYF
>.|TRBV6-6|.|TRBJ2-6
TGTGCCAGCAGTTCACTTGACTCAAGGGGCAACGTCCTGACTTTC
CASSSLDSRGNVLTF
>.|TRBV11-2|.|TRBJ2-5
TGTGCCAGCAGCTTCGCGGGACAGCCGCGAACTCAGTACTTC
CASSFAGQPRTQYF
>.|TRBV7-6|.|TRBJ1-1
TGTGCCAGCAGCTTAACCCCGAACACTGAAGCTTTCTTT
CASSLTPNTEAFF
>.|TRBV28|.|TRBJ2-1
TGTGCCAGCAGTGTTAGGGACATCGAGTTCTTC
CASSVRDIEFF
>.|TRBV14|.|TRBJ2-1
TGTGCCAGCAGCCGGGGGCTTCCTAGGTCCTACAATGAGCAGTTCTTC
CASSRGLPRSYNEQFF
>TRBD1|TRBV6-1|.|TRBJ1-3
TGTGCCAGCAGTGAAGCTTGGGGACAGACCTCTGGAAACACCATATATTTT
CASSEAWGQTSGNTIYF
>TRBD2|TRBV15|.|TRBJ2-1
TGTGCCACCAGCAGAGGGACCGGACTAGCTAGCAATGAGCAGTTCTTC
CATSRGTGLASNEQFF
>TRBD2|TRBV5-8|once|TRBJ2-1
TGTGCCAGCAGGGGTAGCGGGAATTTGAACAATGAGCAGTTCTTC
CASRGSGNLNNEQFF
>TRBD1|TRBV7-9|.|TRBJ2-4
TGTGCCAGCAGCTTAGGGCCTTGGGGCAGGGGGCAATTTCCCATTCAGTACTTC
CASSLGPWGRGQFPIQYF
>.|TRBV9|.|TRBJ1-2
TGTGCCAGCAGCGTAAGCCAGGGTGCCTATGGCTACACCTTC
CASSVSQGAYGYTF
>.|TRBV7-9|.|TRBJ1-1
TGTGCCAGCAGCTTTACGGGAGCCACTGAAGCTTTCTTT
CASSFTGATEAFF
>.|TRBV5-1|.|TRBJ2-3
TGCGCCAGCAGCTTTGACGGACCCTCCTCAGATACGCAGTATTTT
CASSFDGPSSDTQYF
>TRBD2|TRBV5-8|.|TRBJ2-1
TGTGCCAGCAGCTTGCGGGGGGGCGCTTACAATGAGCAGTTCTTC
CASSLRGGAYNEQFF
>TRBD1|TRBV11-3|once|TRBJ1-6
TGTGCCAGCAGCCCGGGGACAGGGGTCCAGGATTCACCCCTCCACTTT
CASSPGTGVQDSPLHF
>.|TRBV19|.|TRBJ2-3
TGTGCCAGTAGTCTTCCCTCATCCCCACAGAGCACAGATACGCAGTATTTT
CASSLPSSPQSTDTQYF
>TRBD1|TRBV28|.|TRBJ1-4
TGTGCCAGCACCTCACAGGGGAGGCCTAATGAAAAACTGTTTTTT
CASTSQGRPNEKLFF
>.|TRBV7-5|.|TRBJ2-3
TGTGCCAGAATCATAGATGGGGGGCCGGACACAGATACGCAGTATTTT
CARIIDGGPDTDTQYF
>TRBD1|TRBV7-7|.|TRBJ2-2
TGTGCTAGCAGCTTTGAGGACAGGGGATGGGGCACCGGGGAGCTGTTTTTT
CASSFEDRGWGTGELFF
>.|TRBV14|.|TRBJ2-3
TGTGCCAGCAGCCTTATCACGGGGATTGGCACAGATACGCAGTATTTT
CASSLITGIGTDTQYF
>.|TRBV6-1|.|TRBJ1-1
TGTGCCAGCAGCCAGACCAGAGGGGGAGTCACTGAAGCTTTCTTT
CASSQTRGGVTEAFF
>.|TRBV29-1|.|TRBJ2-3
TGCAGCGTGCATGCAGGATCGGATACGCAGTATTTT
CSVHAGSDTQYF
>.|TRBV7-8|.|TRBJ2-7
TGTGCCAGCAGCTTATTTCGGGACGAGCAGTACTTC
CASSLFRDEQYF
>.|TRBV25-1|.|TRBJ2-1
TGTGCCAGCAATAAACCCCCCCCCAGGGATAATGAGCAGTTCTTC
CASNKPPPRDNEQFF
>.|TRBV28|.|TRBJ1-1
TGTGCCAGCAGTTCCGGACCCCTTACCTTTTCAGACGCTTTCTTT
CASSSGPLTFSDAFF
>.|TRBV25-1|.|TRBJ1-5
TGTGCCAGCAGTGTCGCGGGGGATAGCAATCAGCCCCAGCATTTT
CASSVAGDSNQPQHF
>TRBD2|TRBV7-2|.|TRBJ2-7
TGTGCCAGCAGCTTCTCAGGGACTAGCGTGACGTTTGAGCAGTACTTC
CASSFSGTSVTFEQYF
>.|TRBV27|.|TRBJ2-1
TGTGCCAGCAGTTTACGGGGGGCGCGTGCGGCGGGGAGTACGGGTGAGCAGTTCTTC
CASSLRGARAAGSTGEQFF
>.|TRBV5-1|.|TRBJ2-3
TGCGCCAGCAGGGTGGGCTCAGGCACAGATACGCAGTATTTT
CASRVGSGTDTQYF
>.|TRBV11-3|.|TRBJ2-7
TGTGCCAGCAGCTTAGACCCCAGGGCAGGCGTTGTGGACGAGCAGTACTTC
CASSLDPRAGVVDEQYF
>TRBD1|TRBV19|.|TRBJ2-6
TGTGCCAGTATTCGGACAGGGGCTGGGGCCAACGTCCTGACTTTC
CASIRTGAGANVLTF
>.|TRBV2|.|TRBJ1-1
TGTGCCAGCAGCGCCCATATTCAAGGGACTGAAGCTTTCTTT
CASSAHIQGTEAFF
>TRBD2|TRBV7-3|.|TRBJ2-3
TGTGCCAGCAGCCCCCACGGGCTAGCGGGCGACGGGGCGACAGATACGCAGTATTTT
CASSPHGLAGDGATDTQYF
>TRBD1|TRBV19|.|TRBJ2-2
TGTGCCAGTAGTGGCACAGGGGGCGCGGGGCCCACCGGGGAGCTGTTTTTT
CASSGTGGAGPTGELFF
>.|TRBV9|.|TRBJ2-4
TGTGCCAGCAGCCGGAACAGTAACGGAGGCAAAAACATTCAGTACTTC
CASSRNSNGGKNIQYF
>TRBD2|TRBV7-9|once|TRBJ2-1
TGTGCCAGCAGCTCTTACGGGGGAGGGGCTAGCGGGAGCAAGGAGCAGTTCTTC
CASSSYGGGASGSKEQFF
>.|TRBV7-9|.|TRBJ2-6
TGTGCCAGCAGCCGGTCGAGGTACCCTGGGGCCAACGTCCTGACTTTC
CASSRSRYPGANVLTF
>TRBD1|TRBV18|.|TRBJ1-2
TGTGCCAGCTCACCCCCGACCCTCGACAGGGGGGCTGGCTACACCTTC
CASSPPTLDRGAGYTF
>TRBD2|TRBV5-4|.|TRBJ2-2
TGTGCCAGCAGCTTTGGACTAGTGGCCACCGGGGAGCTGTTTTTT
CASSFGLVATGELFF
>.|TRBV14|.|TRBJ1-4
TGTGCCAGCAGCCAAGTAGGAGGGAGGAGTGCTAATGAAAAACTGTTTTTT
CASSQVGGRSANEKLFF
>TRBD1|TRBV6-1|.|TRBJ2-7
TGTGCCAGCAGTGAAGCGGGACAGGGAAGGTACGAGCAGTACTTC
CASSEAGQGRYEQYF
>TRBD2|TRBV7-2|.|TRBJ2-1
TGTGCCAGCAGCCCGACTAGCGGGAGGACGGGTGAGCAGTTCTTC
CASSPTSGRTGEQFF
>.|TRBV19|.|TRBJ2-1
TGTGCCAGTAGTATTCAGTACAATGAGCAGTTCTTC
CASSIQYNEQFF